The 20 T cell receptor beta chains given below trace back to one sample, sequenced in a study of blood T cell repertoires in COVID-19 (dated by TCRdb to about 2020). Library creation used the immunoSEQ multiplex PCR assay. TCRdb retrieved this table from immuneACCESS and kept in-frame rearrangements only. Not all clones are present; in checked studies, unresolved V genes account for under half, and no reason is known for the remainder. The table for this sample lists roughly 70,000 clones; roughly 91% of them were counted only once. The top ten constitute approximately 1.4% of the sample. The sequencing input was peripheral blood. Receptors originate from a human donor in a cohort sampled during active COVID-19.

The genes are TRBV11-2 and TRBJ2-7, with 10 bases identical to TRBD1. CDR3 length: 13 residues. J was trimmed by 3 bases and V by 6 bases; bases with no gene match: 2. The germline CDR1 and CDR2 sequences are SGHAT and FQNNGV. For the CDR3, the DNA is TGTGCCAGCAGTTGGGACAGGGGCTACGAGCAGTACTTC. This sequence encodes CASSWDRGYEQYF.

The chain links TRBV27 to TRBJ1-1, with D possibly matching TRBD1 (5 bases). The CDR3 loop spans 15 amino acids. Germline V gene lookup returns CDR1 MNHEY and CDR2 SMNVEV (reference sequence). The ends were cut back, 6 bases at V and 2 bases at J, with 16 bases in the middle. The CDR3: CASSEMAGGNTEAFF. The CDR3 DNA reads TGTGCCAGCAGCGAGATGGCGGGGGGAAACACTGAAGCTTTCTTT.

The chain has TRBV28 and TRBJ2-1; 10 bases fit TRBD2. Trimming removed 5 bases from V and 8 bases from J; junction bases left unmatched: 9. The CDR3 has 15 residues. The germline gives CDR1 MDHEN, CDR2 SYDVKM. The CDR3 region has the DNA TGTGCCAGCAGTCCCCGGCCTAGCGGGAGTCATGAGCAGTTCTTC. It specifies CASSPRPSGSHEQFF.

The chain uses TRBV12-3 or TRBV12-4 and TRBJ1-5; D unclear. The V gene lost 1 base and the J gene lost 4 bases, with 5 bases spanning the gap. CDR3 length: 13 amino acids. In DNA, the CDR3 is TGTGCCAGCAGTTTAGGGCAGAATCAGCCCCAGCATTTT. This codes for CASSLGQNQPQHF.

The V call is TRBV28, the J call TRBJ1-2; a possible D gene is TRBD1 (6 bases). The germline gives CDR1 MDHEN, CDR2 SYDVKM. V was cut by 8 bases and J by 8 bases, with 15 bases left in between. The CDR3 length is 12 residues. The CDR3: CASGTTGIGYTF. CDR3 in DNA: TGTGCCAGCGGGACCACAGGGATCGGCTACACCTTC.

The V call is TRBV7-2, the J call TRBJ2-7, with D possibly matching TRBD2 (6 bases). Germline CDR1 and CDR2: SGHTA and FQGNSA. Trimming took 5 bases from V and 4 from J, leaving 12 bases between them. This CDR3 has 13 residues. CDR3 bases: TGTGCCAGCAGCCCGGGGACTGAATACGAGCAGTACTTC. It yields the protein CASSPGTEYEQYF.

The V call is TRBV11-2, the J call TRBJ2-2; 7 bases are shared with TRBD1. CDR1 is SGHAT, CDR2 FQNNGV, per germline. CDR3 length: 14 amino acids. V lost 5 bases to trimming and J lost 6 bases; unmatched junction nucleotides: 6. CDR3 loop: CASSEQGRSGELFF. As DNA, the CDR3 is TGTGCCAGCAGCGAACAGGGGCGGTCCGGGGAGCTGTTTTTT.

This chain joins TRBV11-2 and TRBJ1-2; tentative D call: TRBD1 (5 bases). This CDR3 has 14 amino acids. Per germline, CDR1 SGHAT and CDR2 FQNNGV. Deletions cut 3 bases from V and 2 bases from J, with 10 bases between. CDR3: CASSLGPENYGYTF. The CDR3 DNA sequence: TGTGCCAGCAGCTTGGGGCCGGAAAACTATGGCTACACCTTC.

V usage is TRBV24-1 and J usage is TRBJ1-1; possible D gene TRBD1, 6 bases. Looked up from germline, CDR1 is KGHDR and CDR2 is SFDVKD. Trimming took off 4 bases at V and 7 bases at J, with 12 bases between the two ends. CDR3 length: 13 amino acids. CDR3 amino acids: CATSDPTGYEAFF. The CDR3 region has the DNA TGTGCCACCAGTGACCCGACAGGATATGAAGCTTTCTTT.

The V call is TRBV11-2, the J call TRBJ2-1; 9 nucleotides align to TRBD2. The germline V gene encodes CDR1 SGHAT and CDR2 FQNNGV. Trimming at V came to 2 bases and at J to 1 base, leaving 0 bases not matched to a gene. This CDR3 is 15 amino acids long. CDR3 sequence (DNA): TGTGCCAGCAGCTTAACTAGCGGGTCCTACAATGAGCAGTTCTTC. It translates to CASSLTSGSYNEQFF.

This chain connects TRBV3-1 (or the pseudogene TRBV3-2) to TRBJ2-5; 8 bases map to TRBD1. Germline CDR1 reads LGHDT; CDR2 reads YNNKEL (reference sequence). The CDR3 has 16 amino acids. V dropped 4 bases and J dropped 5; count of bases not matched to a gene: 12. The CDR3 DNA follows: TGTGCCAGCAGCCGATCGGGACAGGCTATTAGCGAGACCCAGTACTTC. Its translation is CASSRSGQAISETQYF.

V is TRBV2 and J is TRBJ1-2, with TRBD1 matching over 10 bases. Trimming took 4 bases from V and 2 from J; bases not matched to a gene: 1. The CDR3 runs 14 residues. Per the germline V gene, CDR1 is SNHLY and CDR2 is FYNNEI. In nucleotides, the CDR3 is TGTGCCAGCAGTGCGGGACAGGGGAACTATGGCTACACCTTC. As protein: CASSAGQGNYGYTF. The full variable domain, rest sourced from reference TRBV2 and TRBJ1-2, is EPEVTQTPSHQVTQMGQEVILRCVPISNHLYFYWYRQILGQKVEFLVSFYNNEISEKSEIFDDQFSVERPDGSNFTLKIRSTKLEDSAMYFCASSAGQGNYGYTFGSGTRLTVV.

This clone was found a few times. The V and J genes are TRBV2 and TRBJ2-2; no reliable D call. V lost 5 bases to trimming and J lost 4 bases, with 5 bases between them. The length of the CDR3 is 12 residues. The germline V gene has CDR1 SNHLY and CDR2 FYNNEI. CDR3 in DNA: TGTGCCAGCAGTCTTAGCACCGGGGAGCTGTTTTTT. It translates to CASSLSTGELFF.

The chain has TRBV6-2 or TRBV6-3 and TRBJ2-3; TRBD2 matches 10 bases. The CDR3 has 16 residues. V lost 5 bases, J lost 2 bases, and 7 bases stayed unmatched. Germline V gives CDR1 MNHEY, CDR2 SVGEGT. This CDR3 is CASSPRTSGFTDTQYF. CDR3 DNA: TGTGCCAGCAGTCCCCGGACTAGCGGATTCACAGATACGCAGTATTTT.

The genes are TRBV29-1 and TRBJ1-1; 11 nucleotides align to TRBD1. Trimming cost V 6 bases and J 6 bases; bases outside gene matches: 6. This CDR3 contains 13 residues. Per the germline V gene, CDR1 is SQVTM and CDR2 is ANQGSEA. CDR3 loop: CSVDGQGASEAFF. The CDR3 DNA sequence: TGCAGCGTGGACGGACAGGGGGCCTCTGAAGCTTTCTTT.

The chain uses TRBV4-1 and TRBJ2-1; weak D call: TRBD2 (6 bases). The germline V gene encodes CDR1 MGHRA and CDR2 YSYEKL. Trimming removed 3 bases from V and 3 bases from J, with 18 bases in between. The CDR3 runs 17 residues. The CDR3 here is CASSHSEASVHYNEQFF. The CDR3 nucleotides are TGCGCCAGCAGCCACTCGGAGGCTAGCGTACACTACAATGAGCAGTTCTTC.

The chain couples TRBV24-1 to TRBJ1-1, with 8 bases identical to TRBD1. This CDR3 is built from 17 residues. Germline CDR1 and CDR2: KGHDR and SFDVKD. V lost 0 bases to trimming and J lost 2 bases; unmatched junction nucleotides: 7. The CDR3 bases are TGTGCCACCAGTGATTTGCACCAGGGGGCCGTAAACACTGAAGCTTTCTTT. It translates to CATSDLHQGAVNTEAFF.

V and J are TRBV6-5 and TRBJ1-2, with D possibly TRBD1 on 5 matching bases. Looked up from germline, CDR1 is MNHEY and CDR2 is SVGAGI. Trimming pared 8 bases from V and 7 bases from J, leaving 17 bases between. The CDR3 has 13 residues. For the CDR3, the DNA is TGTGCCAGCCTCCAGGGAGGCTTTTCTGGCTACACCTTC. This sequence encodes CASLQGGFSGYTF.

V usage is TRBV7-2 and J usage is TRBJ2-7; 7 positions match TRBD1. The CDR3 runs to 12 residues. The germline V gene has CDR1 SGHTA and CDR2 FQGNSA. The junction had 1 base not matched to a gene; V was cut back by 5 bases and J by 3 bases. The CDR3 loop is CASSGDSYEQYF. In nucleotides, the CDR3 is TGTGCCAGCAGCGGGGACAGCTACGAGCAGTACTTC.

The chain couples TRBV28 to TRBJ1-3; TRBD1 aligns across 7 bases. Trimming at V came to 8 bases and at J to 0 bases, leaving 4 bases not matched to a gene. Germline V gives CDR1 MDHEN, CDR2 SYDVKM. This CDR3 region has 14 residues. The CDR3 is CASWTGISGNTIYF. CDR3 nucleotides: TGTGCCAGCTGGACAGGAATCTCTGGAAACACCATATATTTT.